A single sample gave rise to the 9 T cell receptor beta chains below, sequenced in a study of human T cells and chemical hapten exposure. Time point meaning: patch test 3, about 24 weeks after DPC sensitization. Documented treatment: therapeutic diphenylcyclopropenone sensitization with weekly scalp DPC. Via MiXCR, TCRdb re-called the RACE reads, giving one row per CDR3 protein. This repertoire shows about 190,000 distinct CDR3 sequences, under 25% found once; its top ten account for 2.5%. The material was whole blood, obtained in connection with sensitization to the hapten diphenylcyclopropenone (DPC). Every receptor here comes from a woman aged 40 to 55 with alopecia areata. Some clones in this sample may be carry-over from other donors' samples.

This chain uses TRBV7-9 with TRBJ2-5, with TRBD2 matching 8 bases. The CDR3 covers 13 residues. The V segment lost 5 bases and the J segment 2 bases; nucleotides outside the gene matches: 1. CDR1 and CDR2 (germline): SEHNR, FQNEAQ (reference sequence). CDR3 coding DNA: TGTGCCAGCAGCCGGGGGGGACAAGAGACCCAGTACTTC. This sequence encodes CASSRGGQETQYF.

CDR3: CASSHSIEFWQPQHF. The CDR3 DNA reads as TGTGCCAGCAGTCATTCTATTGAGTTCTGGCAGCCCCAGCATTTT. The chain joins TRBV6-5 to TRBJ1-5, with D unclear. The germline V gene encodes CDR1 MNHEY and CDR2 SVGAGI. CDR3 length: 15 residues. V gave up 5 bases and J gave up 7 bases, with 18 bases separating them.

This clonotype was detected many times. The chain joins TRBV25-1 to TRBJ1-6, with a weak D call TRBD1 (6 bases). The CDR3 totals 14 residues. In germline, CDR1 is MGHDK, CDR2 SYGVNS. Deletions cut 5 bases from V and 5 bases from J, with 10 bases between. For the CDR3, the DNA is TGTGCCAGCAGTTGGACAGATAATAATTCACCCCTCCACTTT. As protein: CASSWTDNNSPLHF.

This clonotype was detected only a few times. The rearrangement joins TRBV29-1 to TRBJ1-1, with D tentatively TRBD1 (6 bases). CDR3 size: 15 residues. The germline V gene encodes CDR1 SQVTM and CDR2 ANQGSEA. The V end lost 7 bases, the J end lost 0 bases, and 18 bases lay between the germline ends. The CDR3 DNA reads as TGCAGCGCGGTCAGGGGTAGTCTGATGAACACTGAAGCTTTCTTT. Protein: CSAVRGSLMNTEAFF.

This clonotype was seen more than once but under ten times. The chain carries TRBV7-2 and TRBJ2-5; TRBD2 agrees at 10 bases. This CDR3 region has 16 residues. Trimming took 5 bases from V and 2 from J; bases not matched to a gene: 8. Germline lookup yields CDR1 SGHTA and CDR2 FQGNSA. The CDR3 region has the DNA TGTGCCAGCAGCCGAAAAAAAGCGGGAGGGCAAGAGACCCAGTACTTC. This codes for CASSRKKAGGQETQYF.

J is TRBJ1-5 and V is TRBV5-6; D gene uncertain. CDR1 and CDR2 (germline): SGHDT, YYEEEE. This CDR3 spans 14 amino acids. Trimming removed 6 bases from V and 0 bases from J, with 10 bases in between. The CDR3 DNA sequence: TGTGCCAGCAAGAGGCAGGCTAGCAATCAGCCCCAGCATTTT. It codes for CASKRQASNQPQHF.

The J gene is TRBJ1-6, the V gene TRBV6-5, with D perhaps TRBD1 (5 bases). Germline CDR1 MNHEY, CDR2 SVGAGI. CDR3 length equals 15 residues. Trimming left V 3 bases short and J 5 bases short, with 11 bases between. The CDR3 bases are TGTGCCAGCAGTTATGGTGGGGGTGATAATTCACCCCTCCACTTT. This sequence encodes CASSYGGGDNSPLHF.

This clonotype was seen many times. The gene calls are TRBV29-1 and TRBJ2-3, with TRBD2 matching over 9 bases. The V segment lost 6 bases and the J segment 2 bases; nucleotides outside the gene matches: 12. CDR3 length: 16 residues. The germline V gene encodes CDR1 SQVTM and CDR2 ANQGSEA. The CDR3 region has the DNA TGCAGCGTCCCCCCGGTGGCTAGCGGGACCACAGATACGCAGTATTTT. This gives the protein CSVPPVASGTTDTQYF.

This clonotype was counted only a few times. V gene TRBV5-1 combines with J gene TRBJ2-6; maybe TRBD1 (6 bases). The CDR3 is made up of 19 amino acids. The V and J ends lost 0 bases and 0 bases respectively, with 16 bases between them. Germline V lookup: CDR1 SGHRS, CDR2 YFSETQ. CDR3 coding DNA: TGCGCCAGCAGCTTGGATGGGGACACCACACTCTCTGGGGCCAACGTCCTGACTTTC. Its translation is CASSLDGDTTLSGANVLTF. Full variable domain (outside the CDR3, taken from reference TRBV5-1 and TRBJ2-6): KAGVTQTPRYLIKTRGQQVTLSCSPISGHRSVSWYQQTPGQGLQFLFEYFSETQRNKGNFPGRFSGRQFSNSRSEMNVSTLELGDSALYLCASSLDGDTTLSGANVLTFGAGSRLTVL.